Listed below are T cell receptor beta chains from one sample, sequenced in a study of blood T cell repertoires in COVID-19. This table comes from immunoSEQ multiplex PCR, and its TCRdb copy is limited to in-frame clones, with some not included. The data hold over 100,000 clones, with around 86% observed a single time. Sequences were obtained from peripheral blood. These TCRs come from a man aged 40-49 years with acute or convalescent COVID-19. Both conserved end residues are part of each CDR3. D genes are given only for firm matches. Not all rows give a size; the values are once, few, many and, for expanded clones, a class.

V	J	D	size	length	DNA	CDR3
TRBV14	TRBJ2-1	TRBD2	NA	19	TGTGCCAGCAGCCAAGATGAGAGGAAAGGGACGGGGGGGAATGATGAGCAGTTCTTC	CASSQDERKGTGGNDEQFF
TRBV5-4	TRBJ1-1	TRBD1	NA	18	TGTGCCAGCAGCGTCGACAGGGTTTGGTTTGCGTCGGACACTGAAGCTTTCTTT	CASSVDRVWFASDTEAFF
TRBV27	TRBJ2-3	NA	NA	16	TGTGCCAGCAGTTTATCAGGGCCAGGGTCCACAGATACGCAGTATTTT	CASSLSGPGSTDTQYF
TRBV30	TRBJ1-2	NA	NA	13	TGTGCCTGGAGTACGGGGGAAAGCTGGGGCTACACCTTC	CAWSTGESWGYTF
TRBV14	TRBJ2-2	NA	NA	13	TGTGCCAGCAGTAGGACAGCCACCGGGGAGCTGTTTTTT	CASSRTATGELFF
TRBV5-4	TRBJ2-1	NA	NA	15	TGTGCCAGCAGCTTGGCAGCCACAGGGATAGATGAGCAGTTCTTC	CASSLAATGIDEQFF
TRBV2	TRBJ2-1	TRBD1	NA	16	TGTGCCAGCAGACATAACCCGGGACAGGGGGTTAATGAGCAGTTCTTC	CASRHNPGQGVNEQFF
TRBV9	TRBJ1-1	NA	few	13	TGTGCCAGCAGCGTAGGGGGGGACACTGAAGCTTTCTTT	CASSVGGDTEAFF
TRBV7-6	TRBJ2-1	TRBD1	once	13	TGTGCCAGCAGCTTGGGGACAGGGGATGAGCAGTTCTTC	CASSLGTGDEQFF
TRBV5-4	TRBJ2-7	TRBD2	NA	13	TGTGCCAGTACCGGGACTACCTCCTACGAGCAGTACTTC	CASTGTTSYEQYF
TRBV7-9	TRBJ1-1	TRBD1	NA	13	TGTGCCAGCAGCGATTCAGGGGGCACTGAAGCTTTCTTT	CASSDSGGTEAFF
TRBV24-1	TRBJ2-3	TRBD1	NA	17	TGTGCCACCAGTGACGCCGACCCGGGACAGGGCACAGATACGCAGTATTTT	CATSDADPGQGTDTQYF
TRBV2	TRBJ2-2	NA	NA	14	TGTGCCAGCTCACCCCTACAGGGTCCCGGGGAGCTGTTTTTT	CASSPLQGPGELFF
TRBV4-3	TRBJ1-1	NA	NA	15	TGCGCCAGCAGCCAAGATGGGGCATTAGGGATGCAAGCTTTCTTT	CASSQDGALGMQAFF
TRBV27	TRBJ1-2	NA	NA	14	TGTGCCAGCAGTTTTTCCAGGGCTAACTATGGCTACACCTTC	CASSFSRANYGYTF
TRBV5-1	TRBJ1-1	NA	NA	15	TGCGCCAGCAGCACCGGACGCTCAGCGGGCCCTGAAGCTTTCTTT	CASSTGRSAGPEAFF
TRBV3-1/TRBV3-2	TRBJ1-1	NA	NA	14	TGTGCCAGCAGCCAAACCCAGATGAACACTGAAGCTTTCTTT	CASSQTQMNTEAFF
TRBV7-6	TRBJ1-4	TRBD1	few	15	TGTGCCAGCAGCCCCCGACAGGGACCTAATGAAAAACTGTTTTTT	CASSPRQGPNEKLFF
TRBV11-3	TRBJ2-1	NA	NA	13	TGTGCCAGCAGCTTAGAAACCAGGGATGAGCAGTTCTTC	CASSLETRDEQFF
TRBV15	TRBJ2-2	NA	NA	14	TGTGCCACCAGCTCGCCTGGGCATTCCGGGGAGCTGTTTTTT	CATSSPGHSGELFF
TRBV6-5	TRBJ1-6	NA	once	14	TGTGCCAGCAGTTCGGACAGCTATAATTCACCCCTCCACTTT	CASSSDSYNSPLHF
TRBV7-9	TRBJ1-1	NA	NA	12	TGTGCCAGCAGCTTAGGGGCGGGAGAAGCTTTCTTT	CASSLGAGEAFF